These 14 T cell receptor beta chains share one sample of origin, sequenced in a study of T cells in Graves' hyperthyroidism and ophthalmopathy. TCR beta CDR3 region amplification was performed from RNA transcripts. HTBI primers were used for first-round RT-PCR of the TCR CDR3. A single record per CDR3 protein comes from TCRdb applying MiXCR to the multiplex PCR reads. The table includes some 440,000 distinct CDR3 sequences, more than 15% detected once. The sequenced material came from blood. These receptor sequences come from a young woman with Graves' hyperthyroidism.

This clonotype came up many times. CDR3 amino acids: CASSLGVLNEQFF. In DNA, the CDR3 is TGCGCCAGCAGCTTGGGGGTCCTTAATGAGCAGTTCTTC. V is TRBV5-1 and J is TRBJ2-1; D is undetermined. There are 13 residues in the CDR3. V lost 0 bases to trimming and J lost 7 bases, with 8 bases between them. In germline, CDR1 is SGHRS, CDR2 YFSETQ. The full variable domain, its missing parts supplied by reference TRBV5-1 and TRBJ2-1, is KAGVTQTPRYLIKTRGQQVTLSCSPISGHRSVSWYQQTPGQGLQFLFEYFSETQRNKGNFPGRFSGRQFSNSRSEMNVSTLELGDSALYLCASSLGVLNEQFFGPGTRLTVL.

This clonotype appeared many times. The rearrangement uses TRBV20-1 and TRBJ2-1, with TRBD2 identical over 11 bases. Unmatched junction bases numbered 1, after V lost 4 bases and J lost 2 bases. This CDR3 spans 14 amino acids. CDR1 is DFQATT, CDR2 SNEGSKA, per germline (reference sequence). This CDR3 is CSANSGGAYNEQFF. The DNA of the CDR3 is TGCAGTGCTAATAGCGGGGGGGCCTACAATGAGCAGTTCTTC.

This clonotype came up many times. The V gene is TRBV30, the J gene TRBJ1-5; D is ambiguous. Germline V gene data show CDR1 as GTSNPN and CDR2 as SVGIG (reference sequence). Trimming removed 4 bases at V and 3 bases at J, with 7 bases between. This CDR3 comprises 12 residues. Here the CDR3 DNA reads TGTGCCTGGAAGTCGGACAATCAGCCCCAGCATTTT. Translation: CAWKSDNQPQHF. Combining the CDR3 with reference TRBV30 and TRBJ1-5 gives the whole variable domain SQTIHQWPATLVQPVGSPLSLECTVEGTSNPNLYWYRQAAGRGLQLLFYSVGIGQISSEVPQNLSASRPQDRQFILSSKKLLLSDSGFYLCAWKSDNQPQHFGDGTRLSIL.

This clonotype was seen a few times. The chain employs TRBV2 and TRBJ2-7, with 10 positions matching TRBD2. This CDR3 spans 15 amino acids. Germline V gene lookup returns CDR1 SNHLY and CDR2 FYNNEI. Trimming at V came to 7 bases and at J to 7 bases, leaving 13 bases not matched to a gene. This CDR3 is CASTQEGLAGAEQYF. DNA for the CDR3: TGTGCCAGCACTCAGGAAGGGCTAGCGGGAGCAGAGCAGTACTTC.

This clonotype showed up many times. The chain carries TRBV20-1 and TRBJ2-1; D might be TRBD2 (5 bases). The germline V gene encodes CDR1 DFQATT and CDR2 SNEGSKA (reference sequence). V was pared by 6 bases and J by 2 bases, with 17 bases between. This CDR3 comprises 15 residues. This chain's CDR3 is CSAQRDGGAYNEQFF. The DNA for the CDR3 is TGCAGTGCACAACGGGATGGCGGAGCCTACAATGAGCAGTTCTTC.

The chain couples TRBV27 to TRBJ1-5, with no clear D. V was cut by 6 bases and J by 1 base, with 13 bases left in between. CDR1 is MNHEY and CDR2 is SMNVEV in the germline V gene (reference sequence). The CDR3 runs to 15 residues. Here the CDR3 DNA reads TGTGCCAGCAGCCTAAACCCCAAAAGCAATCAGCCCCAGCATTTT. It yields the protein CASSLNPKSNQPQHF.

The J gene is TRBJ2-2, the V gene TRBV7-3; 7 bases align to TRBD1. The V segment lost 6 bases and the J segment 4 bases; nucleotides outside the gene matches: 5. CDR3 length equals 14 residues. CDR1 and CDR2 (germline): SGHTA, FQGTGA. CDR3 DNA sequence: TGTGCCAGCAGACGGGACAGCGGCACCGGGGAGCTGTTTTTT. Protein: CASRRDSGTGELFF.

The chain joins TRBV6-1 to TRBJ1-2; the D is unclear. The CDR3 loop spans 15 amino acids. Per the germline V gene, CDR1 is MNHNS and CDR2 is SASEGT. Trimming took 6 bases from V and 4 from J, leaving 18 bases between them. The CDR3 bases are TGTGCCAGCAGCCTCACGGGAGCGGGGATCTATGGCTACACCTTC. Its translation is CASSLTGAGIYGYTF.

This clonotype was observed at least ten times. The genes are TRBV6-1 and TRBJ1-3; D ambiguous. The V and J ends lost 5 bases and 0 bases respectively, with 14 bases between them. Germline V CDR1 and CDR2: MNHNS, SASEGT. The CDR3 is 16 amino acids. The CDR3 coding sequence is TGTGCCAGCAGTTACCTTTTATCGAGCTCTGGAAACACCATATATTTT. This translates into CASSYLLSSSGNTIYF.

The chain links TRBV3-1 to TRBJ2-1, with TRBD1 matching 8 bases. Trimming at V came to 4 bases and at J to 15 bases, leaving 14 bases not matched to a gene. This CDR3 has 14 residues. Germline V gene lookup returns CDR1 LGHDT and CDR2 YNNKEL (reference sequence). CDR3 in DNA: TGTGCCAGCAGCCGAGGACAGGGACCTGTTCAGCGGTTCTTC. It yields the protein CASSRGQGPVQRFF.

This clonotype was picked up one time. CDR3 amino acids: CASSYSTVTSTDTQYF. Written as DNA, the CDR3 is TGTGCCAGCAGTTACTCCACCGTAACTAGCACAGATACGCAGTATTTT. The rearrangement joins TRBV6-5 to TRBJ2-3; no clear D. The germline CDR1 and CDR2 sequences are MNHEY and SVGAGI. The CDR3 sequence is 16 residues long. The ends were cut back, 0 bases at V and 0 bases at J, with 10 bases in the middle.

This clonotype was observed many times. The V and J genes are TRBV7-8 and TRBJ2-5, with unresolved D. This CDR3 has 13 residues. Trimming removed 3 bases at V and 1 base at J, with 6 bases between. Germline-derived CDR1 and CDR2 are SGHVS and FQNEAQ. The CDR3 nucleotides are TGTGCCAGCAGCTTTGAGGTCCAAGAGACCCAGTACTTC. Translated: CASSFEVQETQYF.

In this sample, this clonotype turned up many times. One end of the junction fails to match germline, which may point to a read error. V gene TRBV5-1 combines with J gene TRBJ2-7, with 11 bases aligning to TRBD1. The V gene's germline CDR1 is SGHRS and CDR2 YFSETQ. The length of the CDR3 is 14 residues. As DNA, the CDR3 is TGTGCCAGCAGCTCCGGACAGGGGGCATACGAGCAGTACTTC. It codes for CASSSGQGAYEQYF.

This clonotype appeared many times. The chain carries TRBV12-5 and TRBJ2-3; D unresolved. CDR1 and CDR2 from the germline V gene are LGHNT and FRNRAP. The CDR3 length is 17 residues. The germline V and J ends were trimmed by 2 bases and 3 bases, with 18 bases remaining between them. CDR3 amino acids: CASGLPPPIQSTDTQYF. The DNA of the CDR3 is TGTGCTAGTGGTTTGCCCCCCCCTATCCAATCAACAGATACGCAGTATTTT.